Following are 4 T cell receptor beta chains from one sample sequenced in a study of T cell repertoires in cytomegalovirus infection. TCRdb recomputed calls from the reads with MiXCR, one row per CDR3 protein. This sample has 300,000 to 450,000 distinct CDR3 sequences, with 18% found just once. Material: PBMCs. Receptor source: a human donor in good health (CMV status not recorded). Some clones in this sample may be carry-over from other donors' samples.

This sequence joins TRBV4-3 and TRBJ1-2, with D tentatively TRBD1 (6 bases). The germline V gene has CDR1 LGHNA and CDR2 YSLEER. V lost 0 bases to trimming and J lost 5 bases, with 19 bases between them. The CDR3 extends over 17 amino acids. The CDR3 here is CASSQDRLKGVRYGYTF. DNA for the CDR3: TGCGCCAGCAGCCAAGATAGGTTAAAGGGGGTACGGTATGGCTACACCTTC.

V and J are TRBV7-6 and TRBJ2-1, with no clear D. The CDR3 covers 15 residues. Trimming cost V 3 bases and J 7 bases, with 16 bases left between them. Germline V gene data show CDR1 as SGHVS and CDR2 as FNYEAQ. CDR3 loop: CASSFSHSGRNEQFF. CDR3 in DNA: TGTGCCAGCAGCTTTAGCCACAGTGGGCGGAATGAGCAGTTCTTC.

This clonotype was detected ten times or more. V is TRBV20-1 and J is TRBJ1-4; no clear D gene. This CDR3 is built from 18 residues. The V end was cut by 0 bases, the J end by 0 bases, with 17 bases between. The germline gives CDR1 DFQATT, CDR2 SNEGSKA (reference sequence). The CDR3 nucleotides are TGCAGTGCTAGAGATCTATGGGTTATGGGTCCAACTAATGAAAAACTGTTTTTT. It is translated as CSARDLWVMGPTNEKLFF.

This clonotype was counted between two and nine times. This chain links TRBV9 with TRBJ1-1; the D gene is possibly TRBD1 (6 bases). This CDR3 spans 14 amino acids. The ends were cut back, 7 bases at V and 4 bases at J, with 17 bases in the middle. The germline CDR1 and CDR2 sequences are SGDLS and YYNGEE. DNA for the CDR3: TGTGCCAGCCTCCGTTTATCAGGGGCCACTGAAGCTTTCTTT. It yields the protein CASLRLSGATEAFF.